The 27 T cell receptor beta chains listed next were all sequenced from one sample in a study of blood T cell repertoires in COVID-19. Assay used: immunoSEQ multiplex PCR; TCRdb lists only in-frame clones, some missing. The table shows a few hundred thousand clones, with 88% occurring only once. Sequencing used peripheral blood. These receptors came from a woman in her 30s who had recovered from COVID-19.

The chain links TRBV4-1 to TRBJ1-4; D possibly corresponds to TRBD1 (5 bases). Trimming took off 2 bases at V and 8 bases at J, with 18 bases between the two ends. The V gene's germline CDR1 is MGHRA and CDR2 YSYEKL. This CDR3 is 16 amino acids long. CDR3 nucleotide sequence: TGCGCCAGCAGCCAAACTCCCGTCCAGGGTGGCGAAAAACTGTTTTTT. Translation gives CASSQTPVQGGEKLFF.

This clone was observed a few times. The chain combines TRBV7-8 with TRBJ1-1; 8 bases fit TRBD1. With 2 bases clipped from V and 10 bases from J, the junction kept 6 bases outside the gene matches. Germline lookup yields CDR1 SGHVS and CDR2 FQNEAQ. This CDR3 is 13 amino acids long. The DNA of the CDR3 is TGTGCCAGCAGCTTACAGGGGGCCGGAGTAGCTTTCTTT. Amino acids: CASSLQGAGVAFF.

The chain's CDR3 is CASSLGQGASGYTF. Written as DNA, the CDR3 is TGTGCCAGCAGCTTAGGACAGGGGGCGAGTGGCTACACCTTC. The chain combines TRBV7-9 with TRBJ1-2; 10 bases agree with TRBD1. This CDR3 spans 14 amino acids. Losses at the gene ends were 1 base for V and 7 bases for J; bases not matched to a gene: 3. Germline V gene data show CDR1 as SEHNR and CDR2 as FQNEAQ (reference sequence).

J is TRBJ2-6 and V is TRBV6-6; 10 bases line up with TRBD1. Trimming at V came to 5 bases and at J to 1 base, leaving 11 bases not matched to a gene. The CDR3 loop spans 19 amino acids. Looked up from germline, CDR1 is MNHNY and CDR2 is SVGAGI (reference sequence). The CDR3 sequence is CASSPSDRDRGSGANVLTF. The CDR3 nucleotides read TGTGCCAGCAGTCCCTCCGACCGGGACAGGGGTTCTGGGGCCAACGTCCTGACTTTC.

The chain recombines TRBV5-1 with TRBJ2-5, with TRBD2 matching 11 bases. This CDR3 has 13 amino acids. Trimming removed 3 bases from V and 9 bases from J; junction bases left unmatched: 4. Germline V gene lookup returns CDR1 SGHRS and CDR2 YFSETQ. CDR3 in amino acids: CASSSSGGTAQYF. CDR3 bases: TGCGCCAGCAGCTCTAGCGGGGGGACCGCCCAGTACTTC.

The rearrangement links TRBV7-2 to TRBJ2-7; 15 nucleotides match TRBD2. V trimming: 6 bases; J trimming: 8 bases; junction bases outside the gene matches: 2. Germline V lookup: CDR1 SGHTA, CDR2 FQGNSA. This CDR3 is 13 amino acids long. CDR3 protein: CASRGLAGGKQYF. In DNA form, the CDR3 reads TGTGCCAGCAGAGGACTAGCGGGAGGGAAGCAGTACTTC. Based on the CDR3 plus reference TRBV7-2 and TRBJ2-7, the full variable domain is GAGVSQSPSNKVTEKGKDVELRCDPISGHTALYWYRQSLGQGLEFLIYFQGNSAPDKSGLPSDRFSAERTGGSVSTLTIQRTQQEDSAVYLCASRGLAGGKQYFGPGTRLTVT.

This chain joins TRBV30 and TRBJ2-5, with 8 positions matching TRBD1. The CDR3 extends over 14 amino acids. Trimming took 3 bases from V and 5 from J; bases not matched to a gene: 8. The V gene's germline CDR1 is GTSNPN and CDR2 SVGIG (reference sequence). This chain's CDR3 is CAWRMAGGEETQYF. CDR3 nucleotides: TGTGCCTGGAGGATGGCAGGGGGCGAGGAGACCCAGTACTTC.

This chain links TRBV4-3 with TRBJ1-3; D not resolved. Germline CDR1 reads LGHNA; CDR2 reads YSLEER. This CDR3 spans 17 amino acids. Deletions cut 0 bases from V and 2 bases from J, with 14 bases between. DNA for the CDR3: TGCGCCAGCAGCCAAGAATTGGGGAGCCTCCCTGGAAACACCATATATTTT. Its protein is CASSQELGSLPGNTIYF.

The chain uses TRBV18 and TRBJ1-5, with TRBD1 identical over 7 bases. CDR1 and CDR2 from the germline V gene are KGHSH and LQKENI. This CDR3 has 16 amino acids. After removal of 5 bases from V and 0 bases from J, the junction contained 7 bases not matched to a gene. CDR3 nucleotides: TGTGCCAGCTCAGCCACAGGGGACAATAGCAATCAGCCCCAGCATTTT. Protein product: CASSATGDNSNQPQHF.

V and J are TRBV6-4 and TRBJ2-2, with 11 positions matching TRBD1. V gave up 6 bases and J gave up 4 bases; unmatched junction bases: 4. Germline V CDR1 and CDR2: MRHNA, SNTAGT. This CDR3 has 15 residues. CDR3 protein: CASSPGTGGTGELFF. The CDR3 DNA is TGTGCCAGCAGCCCCGGGACAGGGGGCACCGGGGAGCTGTTTTTT.

V is TRBV5-1 and J is TRBJ2-5, with 8 bases lining up with TRBD1. The ends lost 4 bases at V and 3 bases at J; junction bases unmatched: 8. Germline loops: CDR1 SGHRS, CDR2 YFSETQ. The CDR3 totals 15 residues. CDR3: CASSPRTGQKETQYF. Written as DNA, the CDR3 is TGCGCCAGCAGCCCCCGGACAGGGCAAAAAGAGACCCAGTACTTC.

V and J are TRBV9 and TRBJ1-1; D perhaps matches TRBD1 (5 bases). Germline V gives CDR1 SGDLS, CDR2 YYNGEE. Trimming took 1 base from V and 4 from J, leaving 8 bases between them. The CDR3 loop spans 13 amino acids. As DNA, the CDR3 is TGTGCCAGCAGCGTAAGTAGGGGCACTGAAGCTTTCTTT. Amino acids: CASSVSRGTEAFF.

This clone has a handful of counts. This sample also contains other DNA sequences that code for the same CDR3. The gene calls are TRBV2 and TRBJ2-7, with 10 bases matching TRBD1. The V segment lost 6 bases and the J segment 3 bases; nucleotides outside the gene matches: 5. Germline values: CDR1 SNHLY, CDR2 FYNNEI. CDR3 length equals 14 residues. The CDR3 coding sequence is TGTGCCAGCAGGGGGACAGGGGTACTCTACGAGCAGTACTTC. It specifies CASRGTGVLYEQYF. The variable domain in full, completed from reference TRBV2 and TRBJ2-7, reads EPEVTQTPSHQVTQMGQEVILRCVPISNHLYFYWYRQILGQKVEFLVSFYNNEISEKSEIFDDQFSVERPDGSNFTLKIRSTKLEDSAMYFCASRGTGVLYEQYFGPGTRLTVT.

The chain couples TRBV30 to TRBJ2-1; tentative D call: TRBD1 (6 bases). V lost 0 bases and J 7 bases, leaving 10 bases between the germline ends. The germline gives CDR1 GTSNPN, CDR2 SVGIG (reference sequence). The CDR3 spans 13 residues. The CDR3: CAWSVGGLNEQFF. Here the CDR3 DNA reads TGTGCCTGGAGTGTTGGGGGCCTGAATGAGCAGTTCTTC.

The CDR3 here is CASSTSGGSYNEQFF. The CDR3 bases are TGTGCCAGCAGTACTAGCGGGGGCTCCTACAATGAGCAGTTCTTC. The chain employs TRBV28 and TRBJ2-1; TRBD2 matches 11 bases. J gave up 0 bases and V 5 bases, and 0 bases lay outside the gene matches. Germline V gene lookup returns CDR1 MDHEN and CDR2 SYDVKM. The CDR3 extends over 15 amino acids.

The chain recombines TRBV6-1 with TRBJ1-1; D remains ambiguous. V was shortened by 2 bases and J by 7 bases, with 17 bases between the two germline ends. Germline V gene lookup returns CDR1 MNHNS and CDR2 SASEGT. The CDR3 extends over 15 amino acids. CDR3 in DNA: TGTGCCAGCAGTGAAACCCCATTCCAGAGAGGTGAAGCTTTCTTT. As protein: CASSETPFQRGEAFF.

The chain uses TRBV5-1 and TRBJ2-7, with D perhaps TRBD1 (6 bases). The CDR3 covers 13 residues. Germline CDR1 is SGHRS and CDR2 is YFSETQ. Trimming left V 3 bases short and J 5 bases short, with 12 bases between. The CDR3 loop is CASSSGQSHEQYF. The CDR3 coding sequence is TGCGCCAGCAGCTCCGGACAGTCCCACGAGCAGTACTTC.

As DNA, the CDR3 is TGTGCCAGCAGCTTAGTTCAGGGAGGTTACAACACTGAAGCTTTCTTT. Encoded protein: CASSLVQGGYNTEAFF. This rearrangement joins TRBV11-2 to TRBJ1-1; weak D call: TRBD1 (5 bases). The CDR3 consists of 16 residues. V lost 1 base, J lost 2 bases, and 14 bases lay in between. Germline CDR1 reads SGHAT; CDR2 reads FQNNGV.

Note on this clone: One junction end does not reproduce the germline sequence, and a read error may be involved. The V gene is TRBV11-3, the J gene TRBJ2-1; tentatively, D is TRBD1 (5 bases). The CDR3 has 15 amino acids. Germline-derived CDR1 and CDR2 are SGHNT and YENEEA. Here the CDR3 DNA reads TGTGCCAGCAGCACAAAGACAGACCTTGACAATGGGCAGTTCTTC. Translating gives CASSTKTDLDNGQFF.

This sequence joins TRBV24-1 and TRBJ2-1; a possible D gene is TRBD2 (7 bases). Germline-derived CDR1 and CDR2 are KGHDR and SFDVKD. The CDR3 spans 18 residues. Deletions cut 7 bases from V and 8 bases from J, with 29 bases between. CDR3 protein: CATSGEGGLNILIDEQFF. The CDR3, as DNA: TGTGCCACCAGCGGGGAGGGGGGGCTCAACATCTTGATCGATGAGCAGTTCTTC.

The V call is TRBV19, the J call TRBJ1-4, with TRBD1 identical over 8 bases. This CDR3 spans 17 amino acids. V dropped 3 bases and J dropped 0; count of bases not matched to a gene: 6. Germline assignment: CDR1 LNHDA and CDR2 SQIVND (reference sequence). CDR3 sequence reads: CASSIGQGKATNEKLFF. For the CDR3, the DNA is TGTGCCAGTAGTATCGGACAGGGTAAAGCAACTAATGAAAAACTGTTTTTT.

The J gene is TRBJ2-2, the V gene TRBV9, with 7 positions matching TRBD2. In germline, CDR1 is SGDLS, CDR2 YYNGEE. The V segment lost 1 base and the J segment 1 base; nucleotides outside the gene matches: 4. CDR3 length equals 16 residues. CDR3 sequence reads: CASSVRGDLNTGELFF. In nucleotides, the CDR3 is TGTGCCAGCAGCGTACGGGGGGACCTGAACACCGGGGAGCTGTTTTTT.

The rearrangement uses TRBV5-5 and TRBJ1-1, with a weak D call TRBD1 (5 bases). Germline-derived CDR1 and CDR2 are SGHKS and YYEKEE (reference sequence). There are 14 residues in the CDR3. The V end was cut by 4 bases, the J end by 3 bases, with 13 bases between. The CDR3 sequence is CASSGDQGYTEAFF. In nucleotides, the CDR3 is TGTGCCAGCAGCGGGGATCAGGGTTACACTGAAGCTTTCTTT.

Many counts were recorded for this clone. The V call is TRBV6-5, the J call TRBJ2-1, with a weak D call TRBD2 (6 bases). The V gene's germline CDR1 is MNHEY and CDR2 SVGAGI. This CDR3 comprises 12 residues. Trimming shortened V by 10 bases and J by 10 bases, and 17 bases separated the two germline ends. CDR3 DNA: TGTGCCACCAGACTAGGTAGCGAGGAGCAGTTCTTC. Protein: CATRLGSEEQFF.

The table lists this clone with a few counts. J is TRBJ2-2 and V is TRBV4-1, with 8 bases aligning to TRBD1. The germline gives CDR1 MGHRA, CDR2 YSYEKL. The ends lost 0 bases at V and 4 bases at J; junction bases unmatched: 10. The CDR3 is 18 residues long. The CDR3 nucleotides are TGCGCCAGCAGCCAAGAGGGCGTCGGACAGGGTTTCACCGGGGAGCTGTTTTTT. The encoded protein is CASSQEGVGQGFTGELFF.

This clone was observed a few times. V and J are TRBV6-4 and TRBJ2-5, with 10 bases identical to TRBD2. The V and J ends lost 4 bases and 5 bases, in that order; junction bases with no gene match: 7. In germline, CDR1 is MRHNA, CDR2 SNTAGT. The CDR3 is made up of 15 amino acids. This chain's CDR3 is CASSALAGEAETQYF. CDR3 in DNA: TGTGCCAGCAGTGCGCTAGCGGGGGAGGCGGAGACCCAGTACTTC.

The chain employs TRBV27 and TRBJ2-7, with 9 positions matching TRBD1. There are 13 residues in the CDR3. The V gene end was trimmed by 6 bases and the J gene end by 5 bases; junction bases not matched to a gene: 5. CDR1 and CDR2 from the germline V gene are MNHEY and SMNVEV (reference sequence). CDR3 in amino acids: CASRPWTGDEQYF. The CDR3 DNA reads TGTGCCAGCAGACCTTGGACAGGGGACGAGCAGTACTTC.